The T cell receptor (beta chain) described here comes from a study of cytomegalovirus exposure and HLA in healthy donors. CDR1 is MGHRA, CDR2 YSYEKL, per germline. The CDR3 consists of 17 residues. Losses at the gene ends were 2 bases for V and 0 bases for J; bases not matched to a gene: 7. PCR used 60 Vbeta primers and 13 Jbeta primers. Some clones are missing from TCRdb's copy, which holds only in-frame ones; the method was immunoSEQ multiplex PCR. This table holds tens of thousands of clones, 79% found once. The chain couples TRBV4-1 to TRBJ2-7; 10 bases are a match to TRBD1. The material sequenced was PBMCs. The sequence came from a woman between 35 and 50 years old in good health and CMV-seronegative. CDR3 loop: CASSQSLTGGLSYEQYF. DNA of the CDR3: TGCGCCAGCAGCCAATCCCTGACAGGGGGCCTCTCCTACGAGCAGTACTTC.